Shown below are 32 T cell receptor beta chains from a single sample sequenced in a study of blood T cell repertoires in COVID-19. Some clones are missing from TCRdb's copy, which holds only in-frame ones; the method was immunoSEQ multiplex PCR. This table has more than 95,000 clones, 87% appearing once. The sample taken for sequencing was peripheral blood. All receptors derive from a man between 50 and 59 years old with acute or convalescent COVID-19.

V is TRBV6-2 or TRBV6-3 and J is TRBJ2-7; 8 nucleotides agree with TRBD2. The CDR3 sequence is 14 residues long. Germline V gene data show CDR1 as MNHEY and CDR2 as SVGEGT. The V and J ends lost 5 bases and 1 base, in that order; junction bases with no gene match: 4. CDR3 coding DNA: TGTGCCAGCAGTAGACTAGCGTTGTCCTACGAGCAGTACTTC. Translating it yields CASSRLALSYEQYF.

This clone was seen only a few times. J is TRBJ2-1 and V is TRBV5-6, with D possibly TRBD2 on 5 matching bases. The CDR3 runs to 15 residues. The germline CDR1 and CDR2 sequences are SGHDT and YYEEEE. Trimming removed 2 bases at V and 0 bases at J, with 9 bases between. CDR3 sequence: CASSLGSASYNEQFF. DNA for the CDR3: TGTGCCAGCAGCTTAGGTAGCGCCTCCTACAATGAGCAGTTCTTC. The variable domain in full, with the rest retrieved from reference TRBV5-6 and TRBJ2-1, is DAGVTQSPTHLIKTRGQQVTLRCSPKSGHDTVSWYQQALGQGPQFIFQYYEEEERQRGNFPDRFSGHQFPNYSSELNVNALLLGDSALYLCASSLGSASYNEQFFGPGTRLTVL.

J is TRBJ1-1 and V is TRBV28; TRBD1 matches at 8 bases. V was pared by 5 bases and J by 8 bases, with 16 bases of the junction left unmatched. Germline V gene data show CDR1 as MDHEN and CDR2 as SYDVKM. The CDR3 is 16 residues long. The CDR3: CASSIRRDRLIEEAFF. CDR3 nucleotide sequence: TGTGCCAGCAGTATCCGACGGGACAGGCTAATAGAGGAAGCTTTCTTT.

The rearrangement uses TRBV5-4 and TRBJ2-7, with TRBD1 matching 9 bases. CDR3 length: 15 amino acids. CDR1 and CDR2 from the germline V gene are SGHNT and YYREEE (reference sequence). Trimming took 3 bases from V and 3 from J; bases not matched to a gene: 7. CDR3 nucleotides: TGTGCCAGCAGCTCCCCGGACAGGGGCGACTACGAGCAGTACTTC. It codes for CASSSPDRGDYEQYF.

V gene TRBV11-3 combines with J gene TRBJ2-7, with TRBD2 matching 11 bases. The J segment lost 6 bases and the V segment lost 3 bases, leaving 7 bases of the junction unmatched. This CDR3 region has 15 residues. From germline, CDR1 is SGHNT and CDR2 YENEEA. For the CDR3, the DNA is TGTGCCAGCAGCTTGACACTAGCGGGAGCTCGCGAGCAGTACTTC. Protein product: CASSLTLAGAREQYF.

A single count supports this clone. V and J are TRBV11-3 and TRBJ2-3, with 8 bases lining up with TRBD2. The CDR3 has 16 amino acids. Trimming took 7 bases from V and 2 from J; bases not matched to a gene: 11. Germline V gene sequence: CDR1 SGHNT, CDR2 YENEEA. The CDR3 region is CASTNGLAANTDTQYF. DNA for the CDR3: TGTGCCAGCACCAACGGACTAGCTGCAAACACAGATACGCAGTATTTT.

CDR3 region: CASSQSRASGSTDTQYF. CDR3 DNA: TGTGCCAGCAGCCAATCCCGGGCTAGCGGTAGCACAGATACGCAGTATTTT. The chain employs TRBV3-1 (or the pseudogene TRBV3-2) and TRBJ2-3, with 7 positions matching TRBD2. Germline lookup yields CDR1 LGHDT and CDR2 YNNKEL (reference sequence). V dropped 2 bases and J dropped 0; count of bases not matched to a gene: 8. The CDR3 extends over 17 amino acids.

This clone showed up just a few times. This chain connects TRBV11-2 to TRBJ1-6; no clear D gene. CDR3 length equals 14 residues. The V end was cut by 4 bases, the J end by 10 bases, with 14 bases between. Germline V lookup: CDR1 SGHAT, CDR2 FQNNGV. The DNA for the CDR3 is TGTGCCAGCAGCTCCTCCCCCCGGGGATCACCCCTCCACTTT. This sequence encodes CASSSSPRGSPLHF.

The CDR3 loop is CALGLAGGKVDIQYF. DNA of the CDR3: TGTGCCCTGGGACTAGCGGGAGGGAAGGTAGACATTCAGTACTTC. The V call is TRBV30, the J call TRBJ2-4, with 16 bases fitting TRBD2. V was clipped by 8 bases and J by 8 bases; unmatched bases: 9. The CDR3 is 15 amino acids. Looked up from germline, CDR1 is GTSNPN and CDR2 is SVGIG (reference sequence). Drawing the rest from reference TRBV30 and TRBJ2-4, the complete variable domain is SQTIHQWPATLVQPVGSPLSLECTVEGTSNPNLYWYRQAAGRGLQLLFYSVGIGQISSEVPQNLSASRPQDRQFILSSKKLLLSDSGFYLCALGLAGGKVDIQYFGAGTRLSVL.

The chain has TRBV6-2 or TRBV6-3 and TRBJ2-1; 8 bases line up with TRBD2. This CDR3 comprises 14 residues. The J segment lost 12 bases and the V segment lost 4 bases, leaving 11 bases of the junction unmatched. Per the germline V gene, CDR1 is MNHEY and CDR2 is SVGEGT. DNA of the CDR3: TGTGCCAGCAGTTCCGAGCGGGAGTCGAACCCGCAGTTCTTC. This codes for CASSSERESNPQFF.

The chain joins TRBV27 to TRBJ2-5, with D perhaps matching TRBD2 (5 bases). CDR1 MNHEY and CDR2 SMNVEV come from the germline V gene (reference sequence). This CDR3 region has 15 residues. Deletions cut 6 bases from V and 1 base from J, with 15 bases between. CDR3 in DNA: TGTGCCAGCAGATCACTAGTTACAACCCAAGAGACCCAGTACTTC. Translation gives CASRSLVTTQETQYF.

The rearrangement joins TRBV11-2 to TRBJ1-4; 8 positions agree with TRBD1. The CDR3 has 15 residues. Germline V gene data show CDR1 as SGHAT and CDR2 as FQNNGV. J lost 8 bases, V lost 1 base, and 6 bases had no gene match. CDR3: CASSLGTGREEKLFF. In DNA, the CDR3 is TGTGCCAGCAGCTTAGGGACAGGGAGGGAGGAAAAACTGTTTTTT.

This sequence joins TRBV21-1 and TRBJ2-4; the table's D call, TRBD2, has no DNA check behind it. TRBV21-1 is described as a pseudogene. The CDR3 extends over 15 amino acids. CDR3 sequence: CASSKAEQRLNIQYF. The CDR3 DNA is TGTGCCAGCAGCAAAGCAGAACAGCGGTTGAACATTCAGTACTTC.

The chain joins TRBV7-2 to TRBJ2-1, with D possibly matching TRBD2 (6 bases). Trimming took off 1 base at V and 6 bases at J, with 25 bases between the two ends. CDR1 and CDR2 (germline): SGHTA, FQGNSA. The CDR3 is 19 amino acids. The CDR3 reads CASSLDRLARLRSGNEQFF. The CDR3 DNA reads TGTGCCAGCAGCTTAGATAGGCTAGCGCGCCTTCGTTCTGGCAATGAGCAGTTCTTC. The variable domain in full, with the rest retrieved from reference TRBV7-2 and TRBJ2-1, is GAGVSQSPSNKVTEKGKDVELRCDPISGHTALYWYRQSLGQGLEFLIYFQGNSAPDKSGLPSDRFSAERTGGSVSTLTIQRTQQEDSAVYLCASSLDRLARLRSGNEQFFGPGTRLTVL.

The V and J genes are TRBV11-2 and TRBJ2-5; perhaps TRBD1 as D (5 bases). CDR1 and CDR2 from the germline V gene are SGHAT and FQNNGV. The CDR3 consists of 14 residues. V dropped 6 bases and J dropped 5 bases, with 16 bases sitting between them. CDR3 nucleotide sequence: TGTGCCAGCAGATCCCCTTACTGGGGCGAGACCCAGTACTTC. Its protein product is CASRSPYWGETQYF.

The chain employs TRBV5-1 and TRBJ1-5; D remains ambiguous. Per germline, CDR1 SGHRS and CDR2 YFSETQ. V was pared by 5 bases and J by 2 bases, with 14 bases between. There are 15 residues in the CDR3. The CDR3: CASRGGKSGNQPQHF. For the CDR3, the DNA is TGCGCCAGCAGGGGAGGGAAATCGGGCAATCAGCCCCAGCATTTT.

V and J are TRBV3-1 (or the pseudogene TRBV3-2) and TRBJ1-1; possibly TRBD1 for D (6 bases). The CDR3 has 12 amino acids. Germline V CDR1 and CDR2: LGHDT, YNNKEL (reference sequence). V shed 1 base and J shed 13 bases, with 13 bases lying between them. The CDR3 DNA sequence: TGTGCCAGCAGCCAAGGGGGGCTCAGGGGTTTCTTT. Its translation: CASSQGGLRGFF.

The chain joins TRBV25-1 to TRBJ2-2; unclear D gene. The ends were cut back, 2 bases at V and 7 bases at J, with 14 bases in the middle. This CDR3 spans 15 amino acids. The germline V gene encodes CDR1 MGHDK and CDR2 SYGVNS. CDR3 bases: TGTGCCAGCAGTGAAGACAACAGAATGGGCGGGGAGCTGTTTTTT. This encodes CASSEDNRMGGELFF.

V and J are TRBV5-1 and TRBJ2-3; tentatively, D is TRBD2 (5 bases). Germline V lookup: CDR1 SGHRS, CDR2 YFSETQ. This CDR3 is built from 16 residues. Trimming took off 1 base at V and 1 base at J, with 13 bases between the two ends. The CDR3 DNA follows: TGCGCCAGCAGCTTGAGCGTCCGGGGTGGCACAGATACGCAGTATTTT. This encodes CASSLSVRGGTDTQYF.

This chain connects TRBV28 to TRBJ1-1; TRBD1 might be the D (5 bases). V dropped 3 bases and J dropped 1 base, with 15 bases sitting between them. This CDR3 is built from 16 residues. Per the germline V gene, CDR1 is MDHEN and CDR2 is SYDVKM. CDR3 residues: CASSLAGGGANTEAFF. The CDR3 DNA follows: TGTGCCAGCAGTTTGGCGGGGGGAGGGGCGAACACTGAAGCTTTCTTT.

J is TRBJ1-5 and V is TRBV7-2, with D tentatively TRBD1 (6 bases). The CDR3 runs 16 residues. Germline CDR1 is SGHTA and CDR2 is FQGNSA. V lost 2 bases, J lost 1 base, and 12 bases lay in between. CDR3 region: CASSLSTGSSNQPQHF. DNA of the CDR3: TGTGCCAGCAGCTTATCGACAGGCTCAAGCAATCAGCCCCAGCATTTT.

V is TRBV30 and J is TRBJ2-1; possibly TRBD2 for D (6 bases). Germline V lookup: CDR1 GTSNPN, CDR2 SVGIG (reference sequence). V was clipped by 2 bases and J by 2 bases, with 13 bases between them. The CDR3 has 15 residues. This CDR3 reads CAWSSAGSTYNEQFF. In DNA, the CDR3 is TGTGCCTGGAGTTCTGCGGGGAGTACCTACAATGAGCAGTTCTTC.

This clone has only one observation. This chain links TRBV5-6 with TRBJ2-7; a possible D gene is TRBD2 (7 bases). The V gene's germline CDR1 is SGHDT and CDR2 YYEEEE. The V end was cut by 2 bases, the J end by 0 bases, with 12 bases between. The CDR3 spans 15 residues. The CDR3 protein is CASSFGGGSSYEQYF. DNA for the CDR3: TGTGCCAGCAGCTTCGGGGGCGGGAGCTCCTACGAGCAGTACTTC.

This chain joins TRBV11-3 and TRBJ1-5; no clear D. CDR1 is SGHNT, CDR2 YENEEA, per germline. The CDR3 spans 13 residues. Trimming removed 1 base at V and 4 bases at J, with 5 bases between. The CDR3 spells CASSLGANQPQHF. Written as DNA, the CDR3 is TGTGCCAGCAGCTTAGGGGCAAATCAGCCCCAGCATTTT.

CDR3 protein: CASSPDRGGETQYF. The CDR3 coding sequence is TGTGCCAGCAGCCCGGATAGGGGAGGCGAGACCCAGTACTTC. The rearrangement uses TRBV28 and TRBJ2-5; possible D gene TRBD2, 6 bases. Trimming took off 6 bases at V and 5 bases at J, with 16 bases between the two ends. Germline loops: CDR1 MDHEN, CDR2 SYDVKM. The CDR3 length is 14 residues.

The chain carries TRBV6-5 and TRBJ2-7, with 10 bases lining up with TRBD1. The CDR3 loop spans 15 amino acids. The germline V gene encodes CDR1 MNHEY and CDR2 SVGAGI. The junction had 4 bases not matched to a gene; V was cut back by 0 bases and J by 5 bases. DNA for the CDR3: TGTGCCAGCAGTTACTCGGGACAGGGGCAGAACGAGCAGTACTTC. Protein product: CASSYSGQGQNEQYF.

The chain links TRBV3-1 (or the pseudogene TRBV3-2) to TRBJ1-2; TRBD1 matches at 9 bases. V dropped 3 bases and J dropped 0; count of bases not matched to a gene: 2. This CDR3 spans 15 amino acids. The germline V gene has CDR1 LGHDT and CDR2 YNNKEL (reference sequence). CDR3 loop: CASSQWTGANYGYTF. Written as DNA, the CDR3 is TGTGCCAGCAGCCAGTGGACAGGGGCTAACTATGGCTACACCTTC.

This clone has only a few counts. The V call is TRBV10-2, the J call TRBJ1-6, with D possibly being TRBD1 (6 bases). The CDR3 loop spans 14 amino acids. The germline V gene has CDR1 WSHSY and CDR2 SAAADI. V lost 8 bases and J lost 3, with 11 bases in between. The CDR3 here is CASVGQNYNSPLHF. The CDR3 DNA reads TGCGCCAGCGTCGGACAGAACTATAATTCACCCCTCCACTTT.

CDR3 residues: CASSQVGGVSYNEQFF. CDR3 sequence (DNA): TGTGCCAGCAGCCAGGTCGGGGGGGTCAGCTACAATGAGCAGTTCTTC. V usage is TRBV4-2 and J usage is TRBJ2-1; 8 bases are shared with TRBD2. The length of the CDR3 is 16 residues. Trimming took 3 bases from V and 3 from J; bases not matched to a gene: 7. Germline CDR1 and CDR2: LGHNA and YNFKEQ.

The genes are TRBV27 and TRBJ2-7; 12 bases map to TRBD2. This CDR3 has 15 residues. The germline V gene has CDR1 MNHEY and CDR2 SMNVEV (reference sequence). Trimming cost V 5 bases and J 3 bases; bases outside gene matches: 5. Written as DNA, the CDR3 is TGTGCCAGCAGTCCCGGGACTAGCGGGCACTACGAGCAGTACTTC. Protein: CASSPGTSGHYEQYF.

The chain combines TRBV9 with TRBJ1-3; a weak D match, TRBD1 (5 bases). V was pared by 0 bases and J by 3 bases, with 13 bases between. CDR1 SGDLS and CDR2 YYNGEE come from the germline V gene. There are 16 residues in the CDR3. The CDR3 region is CASSVGQGRSGNTIYF. CDR3 DNA: TGTGCCAGCAGCGTAGGGCAGGGTCGGAGTGGAAACACCATATATTTT.

This rearrangement joins TRBV10-1 to TRBJ1-1; maybe TRBD1 (5 bases). Trimming took 2 bases from V and 4 from J, leaving 14 bases between them. This CDR3 has 15 residues. Germline V lookup: CDR1 WNHNN, CDR2 SYGVQD (reference sequence). As DNA, the CDR3 is TGCGCCAGCAGTGAGAGTCCCGTGGGGCGCACTGAAGCTTTCTTT. This gives the protein CASSESPVGRTEAFF.